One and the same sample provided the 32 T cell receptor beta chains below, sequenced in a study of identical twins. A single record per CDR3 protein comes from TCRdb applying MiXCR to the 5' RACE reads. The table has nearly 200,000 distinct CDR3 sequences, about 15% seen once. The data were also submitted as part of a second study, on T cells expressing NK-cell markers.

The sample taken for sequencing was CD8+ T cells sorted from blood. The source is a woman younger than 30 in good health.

The CDR3 DNA sequence: TGTGCCAGCAGTAGACCCGAAAAAAGGCTGTTTTTT. Translation gives CASSRPEKRLFF. The genes are TRBV6-1 and TRBJ1-4; D is uncertain. The CDR3 has 12 residues. With 5 bases removed from V and 14 bases from J, the gap between germline ends came to 15 bases. Per germline, CDR1 MNHNS and CDR2 SASEGT.

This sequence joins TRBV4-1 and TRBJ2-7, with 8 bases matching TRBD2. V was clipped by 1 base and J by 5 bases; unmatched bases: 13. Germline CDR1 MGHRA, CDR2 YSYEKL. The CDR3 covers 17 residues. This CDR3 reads CASSQGEGTRGVHEQYF. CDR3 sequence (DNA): TGCGCCAGCAGCCAAGGAGAGGGGACTAGAGGAGTGCACGAGCAGTACTTC.

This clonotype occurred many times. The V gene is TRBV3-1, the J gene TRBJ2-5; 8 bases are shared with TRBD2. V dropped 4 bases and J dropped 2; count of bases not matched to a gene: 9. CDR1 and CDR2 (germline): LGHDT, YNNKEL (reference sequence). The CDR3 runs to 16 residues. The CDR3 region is CASSPLAGLDQETQYF. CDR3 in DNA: TGTGCCAGCAGCCCCCTAGCGGGCCTAGATCAAGAGACCCAGTACTTC.

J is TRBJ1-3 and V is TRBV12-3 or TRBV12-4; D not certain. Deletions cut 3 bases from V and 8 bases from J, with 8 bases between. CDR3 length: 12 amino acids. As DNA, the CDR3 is TGTGCCAGCAGTTTGAGGGTGGACACCATATATTTT. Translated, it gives CASSLRVDTIYF.

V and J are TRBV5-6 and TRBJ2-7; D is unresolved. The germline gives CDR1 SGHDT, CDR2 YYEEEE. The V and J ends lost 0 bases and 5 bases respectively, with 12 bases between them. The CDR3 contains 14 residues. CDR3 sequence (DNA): TGTGCCAGCAGCTTGGGCTATTCAACCCACGAGCAGTACTTC. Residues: CASSLGYSTHEQYF. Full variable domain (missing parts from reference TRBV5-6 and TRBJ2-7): DAGVTQSPTHLIKTRGQQVTLRCSPKSGHDTVSWYQQALGQGPQFIFQYYEEEERQRGNFPDRFSGHQFPNYSSELNVNALLLGDSALYLCASSLGYSTHEQYFGPGTRLTVT.

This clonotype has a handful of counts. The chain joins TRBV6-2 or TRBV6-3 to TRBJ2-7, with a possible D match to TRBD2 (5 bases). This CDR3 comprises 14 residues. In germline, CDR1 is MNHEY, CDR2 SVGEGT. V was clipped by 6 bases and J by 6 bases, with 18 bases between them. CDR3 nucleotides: TGTGCCAGCAGGGACCCGAGCGGAGGAGTCGAGCAGTACTTC. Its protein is CASRDPSGGVEQYF.

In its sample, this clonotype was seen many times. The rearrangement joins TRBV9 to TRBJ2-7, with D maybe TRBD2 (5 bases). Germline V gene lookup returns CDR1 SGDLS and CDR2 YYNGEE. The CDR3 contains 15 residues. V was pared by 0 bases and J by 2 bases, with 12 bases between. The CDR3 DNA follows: TGTGCCAGCAGCGTAGCGTGGGAGTGGACCTACGAGCAGTACTTC. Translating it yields CASSVAWEWTYEQYF.

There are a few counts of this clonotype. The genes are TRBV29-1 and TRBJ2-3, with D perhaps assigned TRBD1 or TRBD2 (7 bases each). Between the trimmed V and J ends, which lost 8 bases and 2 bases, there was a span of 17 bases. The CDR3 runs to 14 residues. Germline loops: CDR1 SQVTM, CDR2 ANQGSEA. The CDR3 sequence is CSFFGGTVTDTQYF. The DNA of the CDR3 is TGCAGCTTCTTCGGGGGGACAGTCACAGATACGCAGTATTTT.

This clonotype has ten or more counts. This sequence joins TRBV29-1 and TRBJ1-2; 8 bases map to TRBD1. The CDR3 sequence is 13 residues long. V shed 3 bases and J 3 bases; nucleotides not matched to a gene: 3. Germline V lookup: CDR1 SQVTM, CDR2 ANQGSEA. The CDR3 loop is CSVERQGYYGYTF. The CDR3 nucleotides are TGCAGCGTTGAGAGACAGGGGTACTATGGCTACACCTTC.

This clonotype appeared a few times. CDR3 residues: CASSQEWDEKLFF. The CDR3 DNA follows: TGTGCCAGCAGCCAAGAATGGGATGAAAAACTGTTTTTT. The chain recombines TRBV3-1 with TRBJ1-4; D gene unclear. Germline loops: CDR1 LGHDT, CDR2 YNNKEL (reference sequence). Trimming cost V 0 bases and J 6 bases, with 5 bases left between them. This CDR3 comprises 13 residues.

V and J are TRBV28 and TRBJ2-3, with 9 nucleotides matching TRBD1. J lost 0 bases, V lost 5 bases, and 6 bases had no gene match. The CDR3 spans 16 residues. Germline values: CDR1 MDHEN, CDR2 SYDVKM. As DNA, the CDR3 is TGTGCCAGCAGTCCCACAGGGGGCTATAGCACAGATACGCAGTATTTT. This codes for CASSPTGGYSTDTQYF.

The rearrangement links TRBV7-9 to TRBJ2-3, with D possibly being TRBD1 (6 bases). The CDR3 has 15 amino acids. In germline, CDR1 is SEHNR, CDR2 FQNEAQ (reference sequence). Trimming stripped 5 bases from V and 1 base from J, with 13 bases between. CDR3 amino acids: CASSPPDSRTDTQYF. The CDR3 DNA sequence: TGTGCCAGCAGCCCACCGGACAGCCGCACAGATACGCAGTATTTT.

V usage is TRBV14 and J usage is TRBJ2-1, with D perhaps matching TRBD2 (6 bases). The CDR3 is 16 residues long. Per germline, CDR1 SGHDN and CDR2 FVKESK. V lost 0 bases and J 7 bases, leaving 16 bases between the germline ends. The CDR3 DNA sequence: TGTGCCAGCAGCCAAGATAGCCGGGAGTGGCGAAATGAGCAGTTCTTC. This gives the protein CASSQDSREWRNEQFF.

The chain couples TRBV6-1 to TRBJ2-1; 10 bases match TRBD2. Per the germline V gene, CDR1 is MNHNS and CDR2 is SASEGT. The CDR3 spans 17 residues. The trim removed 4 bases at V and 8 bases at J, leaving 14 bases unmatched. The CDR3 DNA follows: TGTGCCAGCAGTGGGGCGGCTAGCGGGAGTAGGGCCGATGAGCAGTTCTTC. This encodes CASSGAASGSRADEQFF.

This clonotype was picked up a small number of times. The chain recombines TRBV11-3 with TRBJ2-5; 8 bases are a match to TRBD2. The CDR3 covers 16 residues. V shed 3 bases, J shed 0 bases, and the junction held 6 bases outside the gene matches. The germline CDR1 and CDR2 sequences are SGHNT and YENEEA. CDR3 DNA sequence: TGTGCCAGCAGCTTCCCGGGGGGGCCCCACCAAGAGACCCAGTACTTC. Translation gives CASSFPGGPHQETQYF.

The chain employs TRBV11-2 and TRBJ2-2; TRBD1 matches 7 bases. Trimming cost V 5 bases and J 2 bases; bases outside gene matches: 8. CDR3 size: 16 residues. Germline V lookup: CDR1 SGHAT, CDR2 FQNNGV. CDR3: CASSPNRGPNTGELFF. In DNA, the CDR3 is TGTGCCAGCAGCCCGAACAGGGGCCCCAACACCGGGGAGCTGTTTTTT.

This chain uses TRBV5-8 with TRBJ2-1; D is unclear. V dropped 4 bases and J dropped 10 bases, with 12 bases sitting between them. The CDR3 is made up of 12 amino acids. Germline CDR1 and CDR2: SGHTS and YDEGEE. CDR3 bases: TGTGCCAGCAGCCCACCTTCGGGCGAGCAGTTCTTC. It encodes CASSPPSGEQFF. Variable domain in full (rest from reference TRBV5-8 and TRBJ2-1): EAGVTQSPTHLIKTRGQQATLRCSPISGHTSVYWYQQALGLGLQFLLWYDEGEERNRGNFPPRFSGRQFPNYSSELNVNALELEDSALYLCASSPPSGEQFFGPGTRLTVL.

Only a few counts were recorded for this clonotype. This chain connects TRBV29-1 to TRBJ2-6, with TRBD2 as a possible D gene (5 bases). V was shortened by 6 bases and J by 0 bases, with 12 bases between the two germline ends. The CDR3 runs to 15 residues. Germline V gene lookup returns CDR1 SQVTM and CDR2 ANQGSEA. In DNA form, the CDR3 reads TGCAGCGTCGCCGGAGGTGACTCTGGGGCCAACGTCCTGACTTTC. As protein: CSVAGGDSGANVLTF.

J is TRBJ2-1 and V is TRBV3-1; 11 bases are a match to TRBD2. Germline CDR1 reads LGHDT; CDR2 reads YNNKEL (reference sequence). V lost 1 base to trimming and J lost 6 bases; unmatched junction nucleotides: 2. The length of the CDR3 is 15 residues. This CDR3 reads CASSQGLAGGNEQFF. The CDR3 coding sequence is TGTGCCAGCAGCCAAGGTCTAGCGGGGGGCAATGAGCAGTTCTTC.

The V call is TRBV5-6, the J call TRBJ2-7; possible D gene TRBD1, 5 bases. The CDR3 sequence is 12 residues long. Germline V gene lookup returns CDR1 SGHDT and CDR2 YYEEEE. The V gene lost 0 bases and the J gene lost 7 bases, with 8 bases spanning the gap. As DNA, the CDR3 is TGTGCCAGCAGCTTGGACAGGATGGAGCAGTACTTC. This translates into CASSLDRMEQYF.

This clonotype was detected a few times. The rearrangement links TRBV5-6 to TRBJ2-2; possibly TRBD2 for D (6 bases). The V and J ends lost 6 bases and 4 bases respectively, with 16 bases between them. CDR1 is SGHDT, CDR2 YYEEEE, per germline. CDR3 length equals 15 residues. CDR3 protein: CASIKGLNGTGELFF. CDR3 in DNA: TGTGCCAGCATCAAGGGACTTAATGGCACCGGGGAGCTGTTTTTT.

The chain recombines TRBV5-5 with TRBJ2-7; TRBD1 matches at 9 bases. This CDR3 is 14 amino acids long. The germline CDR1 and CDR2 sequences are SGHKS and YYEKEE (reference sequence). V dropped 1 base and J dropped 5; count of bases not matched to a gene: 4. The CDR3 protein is CASSLLTGGNEQYF. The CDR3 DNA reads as TGTGCCAGCAGCTTGCTGACAGGGGGAAACGAGCAGTACTTC.

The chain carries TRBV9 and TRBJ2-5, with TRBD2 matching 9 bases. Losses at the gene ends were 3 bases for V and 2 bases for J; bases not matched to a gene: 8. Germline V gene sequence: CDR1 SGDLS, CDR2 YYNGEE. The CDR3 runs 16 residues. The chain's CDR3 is CASSDHQTSGQETQYF. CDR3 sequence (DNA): TGTGCCAGCAGCGACCACCAGACTAGCGGACAAGAGACCCAGTACTTC.

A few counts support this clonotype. The chain's CDR3 is CASSPGTGVGTQYF. As DNA, the CDR3 is TGTGCCAGCAGCCCCGGGACAGGGGTAGGAACGCAGTATTTT. The chain recombines TRBV5-6 with TRBJ2-3, with 10 bases that match TRBD1. V was pared by 4 bases and J by 9 bases, with 8 bases of the junction left unmatched. CDR3 length: 14 amino acids. Germline lookup yields CDR1 SGHDT and CDR2 YYEEEE.

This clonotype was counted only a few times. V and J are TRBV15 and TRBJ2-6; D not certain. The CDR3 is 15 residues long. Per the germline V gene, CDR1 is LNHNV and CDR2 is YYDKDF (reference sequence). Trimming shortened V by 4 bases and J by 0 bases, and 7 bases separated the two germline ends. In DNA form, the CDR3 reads TGTGCCACCAGCACCGGTTACTCTGGGGCCAACGTCCTGACTTTC. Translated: CATSTGYSGANVLTF.

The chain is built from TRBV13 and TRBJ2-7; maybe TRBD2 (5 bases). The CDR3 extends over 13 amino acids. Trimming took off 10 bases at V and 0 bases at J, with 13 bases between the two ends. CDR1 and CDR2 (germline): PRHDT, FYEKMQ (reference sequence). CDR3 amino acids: CATGLRSSYEQYF. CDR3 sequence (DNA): TGTGCCACCGGACTCCGAAGCTCCTACGAGCAGTACTTC.

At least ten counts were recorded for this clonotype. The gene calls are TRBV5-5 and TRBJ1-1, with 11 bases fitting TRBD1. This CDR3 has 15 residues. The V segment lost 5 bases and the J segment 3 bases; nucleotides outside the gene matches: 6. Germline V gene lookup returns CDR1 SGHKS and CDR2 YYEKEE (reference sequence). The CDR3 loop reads CASRLPGQGDTEAFF. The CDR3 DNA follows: TGTGCCAGCAGATTACCGGGACAGGGGGACACTGAAGCTTTCTTT. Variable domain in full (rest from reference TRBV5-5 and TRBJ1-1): DAGVTQSPTHLIKTRGQQVTLRCSPISGHKSVSWYQQVLGQGPQFIFQYYEKEERGRGNFPDRFSARQFPNYSSELNVNALLLGDSALYLCASRLPGQGDTEAFFGQGTRLTVV.

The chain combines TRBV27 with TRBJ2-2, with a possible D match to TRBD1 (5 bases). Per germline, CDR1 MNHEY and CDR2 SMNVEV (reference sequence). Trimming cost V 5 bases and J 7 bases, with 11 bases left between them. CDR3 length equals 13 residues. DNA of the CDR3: TGTGCCAGCAGTCGGACATTCAACGGGGAGCTGTTTTTT. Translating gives CASSRTFNGELFF.

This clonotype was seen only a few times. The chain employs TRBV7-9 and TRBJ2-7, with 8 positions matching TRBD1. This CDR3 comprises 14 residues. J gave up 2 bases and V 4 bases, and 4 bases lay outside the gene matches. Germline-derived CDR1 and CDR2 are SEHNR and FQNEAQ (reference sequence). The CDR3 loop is CASSSWGQAYEQYF. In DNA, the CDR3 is TGTGCCAGCAGCTCTTGGGGACAGGCCTACGAGCAGTACTTC. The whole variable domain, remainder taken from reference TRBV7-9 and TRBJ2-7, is DTGVSQNPRHKITKRGQNVTFRCDPISEHNRLYWYRQTLGQGPEFLTYFQNEAQLEKSRLLSDRFSAERPKGSFSTLEIQRTEQGDSAMYLCASSSWGQAYEQYFGPGTRLTVT.

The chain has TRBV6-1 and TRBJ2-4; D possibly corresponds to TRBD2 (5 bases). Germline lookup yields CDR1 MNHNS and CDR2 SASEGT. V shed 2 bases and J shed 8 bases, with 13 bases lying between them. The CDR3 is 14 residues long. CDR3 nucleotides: TGTGCCAGCAGTGAAACTAAAACCGGGGACATTCAGTACTTC. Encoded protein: CASSETKTGDIQYF.

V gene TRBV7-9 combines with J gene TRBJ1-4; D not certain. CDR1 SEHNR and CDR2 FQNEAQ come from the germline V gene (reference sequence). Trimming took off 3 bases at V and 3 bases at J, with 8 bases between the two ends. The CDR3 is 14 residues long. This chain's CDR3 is CASSLGQANEKLFF. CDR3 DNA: TGTGCCAGCAGCTTGGGCCAGGCTAATGAAAAACTGTTTTTT.

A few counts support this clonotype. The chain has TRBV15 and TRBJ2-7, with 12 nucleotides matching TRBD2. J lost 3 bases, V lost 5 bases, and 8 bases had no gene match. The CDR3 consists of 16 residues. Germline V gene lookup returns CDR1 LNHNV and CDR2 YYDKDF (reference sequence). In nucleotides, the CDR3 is TGTGCCACCAGCCCAACGGTACTAGCGGGAGGCTACGAGCAGTACTTC. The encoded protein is CATSPTVLAGGYEQYF.